This entry features one TCR beta chain sequence. These data are taken from a study of control samples from healthy donors and cancer patients. Method: immunoSEQ multiplex PCR; TCRdb's copy keeps in-frame clones and lacks some. The table has tens of thousands of clones, 65% to 90% seen once. Trimming cost V 4 bases and J 7 bases, with 13 bases left between them. This CDR3 is built from 13 residues. Looked up from germline, CDR1 is SEHNR and CDR2 is FQNEAQ (reference sequence). The specimen was PBMCs. J is TRBJ1-2 and V is TRBV7-9; D possibly corresponds to TRBD1 (6 bases). The TCR sequence derives from a woman aged 50 to 60 with lung cancer. CDR3 protein: CASSSEGGSGYTF. CDR3 bases: TGTGCCAGCAGCTCTGAAGGGGGGAGTGGCTACACCTTC. The full variable domain, its missing parts supplied by reference TRBV7-9 and TRBJ1-2, is DTGVSQNPRHKITKRGQNVTFRCDPISEHNRLYWYRQTLGQGPEFLTYFQNEAQLEKSRLLSDRFSAERPKGSFSTLEIQRTEQGDSAMYLCASSSEGGSGYTFGSGTRLTVV.